This TCR beta chain appears in the sequencing data of a study of T cells in Graves' hyperthyroidism and ophthalmopathy. Patients aged 18 to 65 had newly diagnosed hyperthyroidism lasting under 2 months. It was RNA transcripts that yielded the amplified TCR beta CDR3 regions. Researchers ran a first-round RT-PCR on the TCR CDR3 using the HTBI primer set. One entry per CDR3 protein, called by TCRdb with MiXCR from the multiplex PCR reads. Among 380,000 or so distinct CDR3 sequences, 11% to 15% were seen once, and the ten largest hold about 22%. This clonotype has at least ten counts. The specimen was blood. This receptor was taken from a young woman with Graves' hyperthyroidism.

CDR3 protein: CASSYAGSGTEAFF. CDR3 sequence (DNA): TGTGCCAGCAGTTACGCAGGGTCGGGGACTGAAGCTTTCTTT. The V and J genes are TRBV28 and TRBJ1-1; D might be TRBD1 (5 bases). Per germline, CDR1 MDHEN and CDR2 SYDVKM. The CDR3 is made up of 14 amino acids. V shed 4 bases and J shed 5 bases, with 14 bases lying between them.